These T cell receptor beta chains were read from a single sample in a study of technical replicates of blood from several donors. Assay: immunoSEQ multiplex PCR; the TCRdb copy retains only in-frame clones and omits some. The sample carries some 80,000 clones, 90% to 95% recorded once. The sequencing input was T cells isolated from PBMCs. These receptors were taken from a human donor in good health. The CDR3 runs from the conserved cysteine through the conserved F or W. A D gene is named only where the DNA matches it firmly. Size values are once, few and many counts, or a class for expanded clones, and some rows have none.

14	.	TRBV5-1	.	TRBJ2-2	CASTPFTESGELFF	TGCGCCAGCACCCCCTTTACTGAGAGCGGGGAGCTGTTTTTT
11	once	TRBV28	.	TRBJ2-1	CASTLGNEQFF	TGTGCCAGCACCCTCGGCAATGAGCAGTTCTTC
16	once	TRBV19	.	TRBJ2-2	CASSIISGANTGELFF	TGTGCCAGTAGTATAATATCAGGGGCGAACACCGGGGAGCTGTTTTTT
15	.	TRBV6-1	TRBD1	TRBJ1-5	CASQITGGVNQPQHF	TGTGCCAGCCAAATAACAGGGGGCGTCAATCAGCCCCAGCATTTT
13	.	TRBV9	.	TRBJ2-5	CASSPHQQETQYF	TGTGCCAGCAGCCCCCACCAGCAAGAGACCCAGTACTTC
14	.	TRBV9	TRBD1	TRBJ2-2	CASQGQGNTGELFF	TGTGCCAGCCAGGGACAGGGGAACACCGGGGAGCTGTTTTTT
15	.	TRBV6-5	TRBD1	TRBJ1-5	CASSYSGTGNQPQHF	TGTGCCAGCAGTTACTCCGGGACAGGCAATCAGCCCCAGCATTTT
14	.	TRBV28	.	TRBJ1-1	CASSPTTGNTEAFF	TGTGCCAGCAGTCCTACCACAGGGAACACTGAAGCTTTCTTT
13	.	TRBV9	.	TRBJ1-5	CASSVDWGQPQHF	TGTGCCAGCAGCGTAGATTGGGGCCAGCCCCAGCATTTT
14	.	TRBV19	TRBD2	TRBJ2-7	CARNSGTSDYEQYF	TGTGCCAGAAACTCCGGGACTAGCGACTACGAGCAGTACTTC
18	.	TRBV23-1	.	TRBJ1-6	CASSPPLNAGPYNSPLHF	TGCGCCAGCAGTCCCCCTCTTAATGCTGGCCCCTATAATTCACCCCTCCACTTT
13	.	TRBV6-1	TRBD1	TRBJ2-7	CASRWTGGNEQYF	TGTGCCAGCAGATGGACAGGGGGCAACGAGCAGTACTTC
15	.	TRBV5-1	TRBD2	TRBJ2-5	CASSLWVAGEETQYF	TGCGCCAGCAGCTTGTGGGTAGCGGGAGAAGAGACCCAGTACTTC
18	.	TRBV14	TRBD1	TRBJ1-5	CASSHGTGGSLSNQPQHF	TGTGCCAGCAGCCACGGGACAGGGGGTTCGTTGAGCAATCAGCCCCAGCATTTT
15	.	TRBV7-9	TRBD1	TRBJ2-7	CASSSQGEPYYEQYF	TGTGCCAGCAGCTCACAGGGGGAGCCCTACTACGAGCAGTACTTC
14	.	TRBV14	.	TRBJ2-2	CASSRGRQPAELFF	TGTGCCAGCAGCAGGGGGAGACAGCCGGCGGAGCTGTTTTTT
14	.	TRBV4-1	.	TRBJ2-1	CASSQLMPGNEQFF	TGCGCCAGCAGCCAACTCATGCCAGGGAATGAGCAGTTCTTC
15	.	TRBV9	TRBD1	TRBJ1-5	CASSVGQGGVQPQHF	TGTGCCAGCAGCGTAGGGCAGGGGGGTGTTCAGCCCCAGCATTTT
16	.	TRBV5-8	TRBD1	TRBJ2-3	CASSLGKTGIGDTQYF	TGTGCCAGCAGCTTGGGGAAGACAGGGATAGGGGATACGCAGTATTTT
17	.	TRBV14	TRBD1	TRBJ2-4	CASSQGKTGGSKNIQYF	TGTGCCAGCAGCCAAGGAAAGACAGGGGGCTCTAAAAACATTCAGTACTTC
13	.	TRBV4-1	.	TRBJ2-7	CASSSPGNYEQYF	TGCGCCAGCAGCTCCCCAGGGAACTACGAGCAGTACTTC
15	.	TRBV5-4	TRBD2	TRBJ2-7	CASSWDYSTSYEQYF	TGTGCCAGCAGCTGGGACTACTCTACCTCCTACGAGCAGTACTTC
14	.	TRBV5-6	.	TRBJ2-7	CASSRTGSGYEQYF	TGTGCCAGCAGCCGAACAGGGTCGGGATACGAGCAGTACTTC
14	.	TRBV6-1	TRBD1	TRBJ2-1	CASSERQGYNEQFF	TGTGCCAGCAGCGAAAGACAGGGATACAATGAGCAGTTCTTC
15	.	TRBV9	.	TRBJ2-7	CASSVGRTMSYEQYF	TGTGCCAGCAGCGTTGGACGGACTATGTCCTACGAGCAGTACTTC
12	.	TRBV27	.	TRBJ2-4	CASSSLPGQQYF	TGTGCCAGCAGTTCATTACCGGGACAACAGTACTTC
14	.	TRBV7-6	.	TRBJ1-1	CASSLEAVVGTAFF	TGTGCCAGCAGCTTAGAAGCCGTTGTGGGGACTGCTTTCTTT
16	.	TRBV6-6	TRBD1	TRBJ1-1	CASSRRTGGAISEAFF	TGTGCCAGCAGCCGCCGGACAGGGGGCGCGATCTCTGAAGCTTTCTTT
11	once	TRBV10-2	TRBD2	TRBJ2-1	CATSGGHEQFF	TGCGCCACATCGGGGGGGCATGAGCAGTTCTTC
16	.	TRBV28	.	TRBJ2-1	CASSFLTGFAYNEQFF	TGTGCCAGCAGTTTTCTCACAGGGTTTGCCTACAATGAGCAGTTCTTC
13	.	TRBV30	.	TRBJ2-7	CAWSEDRGYEQYF	TGTGCCTGGAGTGAAGACAGAGGCTACGAGCAGTACTTC
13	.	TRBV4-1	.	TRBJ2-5	CASSTTGQETQYF	TGCGCCAGTTCTACGACAGGCCAAGAGACCCAGTACTTC
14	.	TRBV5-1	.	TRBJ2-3	CASSLRSSTDTQYF	TGCGCCAGCAGCCTTCGTAGTAGCACAGATACGCAGTATTTT
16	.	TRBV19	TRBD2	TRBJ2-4	CASSMAGGGSRNIQYF	TGTGCCAGTAGTATGGCCGGGGGGGGGAGTCGAAACATTCAGTACTTC
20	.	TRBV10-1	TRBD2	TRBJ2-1	CASSDSRLAGTRSSYNEQFF	TGCGCCAGCAGTGATTCTAGGTTAGCGGGGACTCGGAGCTCCTACAATGAGCAGTTCTTC
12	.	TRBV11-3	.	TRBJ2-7	CASSSTGYEQYF	TGTGCCAGCAGCTCCACAGGATACGAGCAGTACTTC
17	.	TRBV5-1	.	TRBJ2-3	CASSLDLAATSTDTQYF	TGCGCCAGCAGCTTGGATTTAGCGGCTACTAGCACAGATACGCAGTATTTT
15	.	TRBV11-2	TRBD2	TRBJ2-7	CASSYGAGGSYEQYF	TGTGCCAGCAGCTACGGGGCGGGAGGGAGCTACGAGCAGTACTTC